Listed below are T cell receptor beta chains from one sample, sequenced in a study of T-cell reconstitution after alpha-beta-depleted transplantation in children. Each CDR3 protein is one row after TCRdb ran MiXCR on the PCR reads. The sample contains about 360,000 distinct CDR3 sequences, 13% of which appear only once. Source: PBMCs, taken from the stem cell graft. All receptors derive from a human donor who donated a stem cell graft to a child with Fanconi anemia. Both conserved end residues are part of each CDR3. Fields, in order: V gene, J gene, clone size, D gene, CDR3 DNA, CDR3 protein. A D gene is named only where the DNA matches it firmly. A row's size may be missing; if present it is once, few, many or a size class.

TRBV29-1,TRBJ2-1,NA,NA,TGCAGCGTCACCGGGCCGACTAATGAGCAGTTCTTC,CSVTGPTNEQFF
TRBV29-1,TRBJ2-7,many,NA,TGCAGCGTTGACGGACTCGAGGGCTACGAGCAGTACTTC,CSVDGLEGYEQYF
TRBV5-8,TRBJ1-5,NA,NA,TGTGCCAGCAGCTTGGATCAGATGGAGCCCCAGCATTTT,CASSLDQMEPQHF
TRBV7-2,TRBJ1-2,NA,NA,TGTGCCAGCAGCTTGAATGTTGGGGTGTCCTATGGCTACACCTTC,CASSLNVGVSYGYTF
TRBV18,TRBJ1-4,few,NA,TGTGCCAGCTCACCATCCGGGATGCGAAATGAAAAACTGTTTTTT,CASSPSGMRNEKLFF
TRBV20-1,TRBJ2-1,NA,NA,TGCAGTGCCCTTTATAGCGTGCGCAATGAGCAGTTCTTC,CSALYSVRNEQFF
TRBV3-1,TRBJ1-2,few,TRBD1,TGTGCCAGCAGCCAAGAGGGGACAGTGAAGGGCTACACCTTC,CASSQEGTVKGYTF
TRBV5-1,TRBJ2-3,NA,NA,TGCGCCAGCAGCTTGGTGGGTCGCGCAGATACGCAGTATTTT,CASSLVGRADTQYF
TRBV12-3/TRBV12-4,TRBJ2-1,many,TRBD1,TGTGCCAGCACCCTTAGGGGACAGCGAGAGCAGTTCTTC,CASTLRGQREQFF
TRBV12-3/TRBV12-4,TRBJ2-1,NA,TRBD2,TGTGCCAGCAGTTTAGCTGGCGGGGGGGCCAGGAATGAGCAGTTCTTC,CASSLAGGGARNEQFF
TRBV4-3,TRBJ1-2,many,NA,TGCGCCAGCAGCCCCCTTCTTGGTAATGGCTACACCTTC,CASSPLLGNGYTF
TRBV10-3,TRBJ1-1,many,NA,TGTGCCATCCGCCCCTCAGACGCGGGCACTGAAGCTTTCTTT,CAIRPSDAGTEAFF